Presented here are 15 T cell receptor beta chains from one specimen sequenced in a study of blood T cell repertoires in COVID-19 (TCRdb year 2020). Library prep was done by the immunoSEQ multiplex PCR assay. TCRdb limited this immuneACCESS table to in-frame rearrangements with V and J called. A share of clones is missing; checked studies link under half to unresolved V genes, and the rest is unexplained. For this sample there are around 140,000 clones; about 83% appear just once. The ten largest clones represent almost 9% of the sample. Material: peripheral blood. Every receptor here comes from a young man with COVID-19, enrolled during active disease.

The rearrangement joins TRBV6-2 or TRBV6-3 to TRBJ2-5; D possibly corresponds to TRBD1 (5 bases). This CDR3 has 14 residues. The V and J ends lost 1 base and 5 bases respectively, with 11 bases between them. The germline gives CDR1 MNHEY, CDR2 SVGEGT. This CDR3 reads CASSYLAGLETQYF. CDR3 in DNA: TGTGCCAGCAGTTACTTGGCAGGGCTGGAGACCCAGTACTTC.

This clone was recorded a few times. The CDR3 loop is CASSEHAGLAGAGELFF. The DNA of the CDR3 is TGTGCCAGCTCAGAACACGCGGGACTAGCGGGAGCCGGGGAGCTGTTTTTT. The chain uses TRBV6-4 and TRBJ2-2; 14 nucleotides line up with TRBD2. CDR3 length: 17 residues. Germline V gene data show CDR1 as MRHNA and CDR2 as SNTAGT. Trimming took 8 bases from V and 6 from J; bases not matched to a gene: 11.

The DNA of the CDR3 is TGTGCCAGCAGTTACTCGAGGTTTGGGGGCGCGGATGGCTACACCTTC. It translates to CASSYSRFGGADGYTF. The gene calls are TRBV6-5 and TRBJ1-2; D is perhaps TRBD1 (6 bases). In germline, CDR1 is MNHEY, CDR2 SVGAGI. The V gene lost 0 bases and the J gene lost 6 bases, with 17 bases spanning the gap. The CDR3 runs 16 residues.

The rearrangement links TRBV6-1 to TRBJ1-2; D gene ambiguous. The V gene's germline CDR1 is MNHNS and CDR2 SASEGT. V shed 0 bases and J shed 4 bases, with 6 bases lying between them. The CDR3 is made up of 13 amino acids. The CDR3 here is CASSEAGGYGYTF. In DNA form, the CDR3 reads TGTGCCAGCAGTGAAGCGGGAGGCTATGGCTACACCTTC.

The CDR3 sequence is CASSPQPSAATDTQYF. The CDR3 DNA is TGTGCCAGCAGCCCTCAGCCCTCAGCGGCCACAGATACGCAGTATTTT. The rearrangement joins TRBV7-3 to TRBJ2-3, with D maybe TRBD2 (5 bases). The CDR3 contains 16 residues. V lost 5 bases to trimming and J lost 2 bases, with 17 bases between them. Germline V gives CDR1 SGHTA, CDR2 FQGTGA.

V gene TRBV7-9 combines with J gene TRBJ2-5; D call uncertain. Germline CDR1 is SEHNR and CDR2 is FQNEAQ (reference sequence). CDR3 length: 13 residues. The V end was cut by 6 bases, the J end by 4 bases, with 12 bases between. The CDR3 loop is CASRGESRETQYF. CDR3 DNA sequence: TGTGCCAGCAGAGGAGAATCGCGAGAGACCCAGTACTTC.

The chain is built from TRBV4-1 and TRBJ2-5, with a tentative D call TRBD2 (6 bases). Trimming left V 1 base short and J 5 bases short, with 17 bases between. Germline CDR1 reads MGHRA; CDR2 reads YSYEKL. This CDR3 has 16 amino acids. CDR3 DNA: TGCGCCAGCAGCCAAGGGGGACTTCGCGCGATGGAGACCCAGTACTTC. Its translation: CASSQGGLRAMETQYF.

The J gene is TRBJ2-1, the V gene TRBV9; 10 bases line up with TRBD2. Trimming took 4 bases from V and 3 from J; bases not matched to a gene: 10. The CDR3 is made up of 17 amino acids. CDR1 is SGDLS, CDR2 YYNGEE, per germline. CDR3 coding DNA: TGTGCCAGCAGCCCTAGTGAAATAGCGGGAGGCTACAATGAGCAGTTCTTC. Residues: CASSPSEIAGGYNEQFF. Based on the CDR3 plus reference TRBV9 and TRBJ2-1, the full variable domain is DSGVTQTPKHLITATGQRVTLRCSPRSGDLSVYWYQQSLDQGLQFLIQYYNGEERAKGNILERFSAQQFPDLHSELNLSSLELGDSALYFCASSPSEIAGGYNEQFFGPGTRLTVL.

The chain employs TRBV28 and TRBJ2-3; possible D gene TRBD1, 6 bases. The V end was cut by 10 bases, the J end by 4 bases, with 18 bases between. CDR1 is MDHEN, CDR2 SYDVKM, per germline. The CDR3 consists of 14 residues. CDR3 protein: CATSDSGTPDTQYF. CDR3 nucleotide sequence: TGTGCCACCTCGGACAGTGGGACGCCAGATACGCAGTATTTT.

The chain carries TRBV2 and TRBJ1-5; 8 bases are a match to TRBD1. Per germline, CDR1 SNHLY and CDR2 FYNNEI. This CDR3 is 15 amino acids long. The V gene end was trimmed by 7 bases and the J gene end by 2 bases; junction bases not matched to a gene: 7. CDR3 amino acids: CASTRQGNGNQPQHF. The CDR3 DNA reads TGTGCCAGCACCCGACAGGGGAACGGCAATCAGCCCCAGCATTTT. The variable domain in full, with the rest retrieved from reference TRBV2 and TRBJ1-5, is EPEVTQTPSHQVTQMGQEVILRCVPISNHLYFYWYRQILGQKVEFLVSFYNNEISEKSEIFDDQFSVERPDGSNFTLKIRSTKLEDSAMYFCASTRQGNGNQPQHFGDGTRLSIL.

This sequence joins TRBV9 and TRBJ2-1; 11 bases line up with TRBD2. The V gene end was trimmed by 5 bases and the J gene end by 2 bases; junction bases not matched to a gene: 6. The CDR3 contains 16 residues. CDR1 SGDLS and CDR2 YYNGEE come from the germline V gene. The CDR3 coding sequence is TGTGCCAGCAGGTCTACTAGCGGGAGAACCTACAATGAGCAGTTCTTC. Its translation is CASRSTSGRTYNEQFF. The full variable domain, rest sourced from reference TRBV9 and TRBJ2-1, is DSGVTQTPKHLITATGQRVTLRCSPRSGDLSVYWYQQSLDQGLQFLIQYYNGEERAKGNILERFSAQQFPDLHSELNLSSLELGDSALYFCASRSTSGRTYNEQFFGPGTRLTVL.

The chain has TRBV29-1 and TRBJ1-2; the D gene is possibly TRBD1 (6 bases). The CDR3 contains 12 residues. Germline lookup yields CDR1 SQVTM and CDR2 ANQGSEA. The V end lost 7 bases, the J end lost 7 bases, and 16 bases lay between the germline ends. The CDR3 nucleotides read TGCAGCGCGGGGCAGGGGAGTGGTGGCTACACCTTC. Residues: CSAGQGSGGYTF.

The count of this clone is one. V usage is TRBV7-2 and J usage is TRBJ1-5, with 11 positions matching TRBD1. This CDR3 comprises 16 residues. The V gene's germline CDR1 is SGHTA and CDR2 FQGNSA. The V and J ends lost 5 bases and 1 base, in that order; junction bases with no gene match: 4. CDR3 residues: CASSPRDRGSNQPQHF. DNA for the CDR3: TGTGCCAGCAGCCCCCGGGACAGGGGGAGCAATCAGCCCCAGCATTTT.

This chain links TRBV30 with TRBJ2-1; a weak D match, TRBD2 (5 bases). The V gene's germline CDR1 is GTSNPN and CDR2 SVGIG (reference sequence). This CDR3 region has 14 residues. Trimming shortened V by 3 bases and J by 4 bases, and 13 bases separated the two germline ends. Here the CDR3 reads CAWRSQRIYNEQFF. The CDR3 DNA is TGTGCCTGGAGATCACAGCGGATATACAATGAGCAGTTCTTC. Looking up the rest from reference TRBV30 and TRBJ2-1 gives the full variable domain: SQTIHQWPATLVQPVGSPLSLECTVEGTSNPNLYWYRQAAGRGLQLLFYSVGIGQISSEVPQNLSASRPQDRQFILSSKKLLLSDSGFYLCAWRSQRIYNEQFFGPGTRLTVL.

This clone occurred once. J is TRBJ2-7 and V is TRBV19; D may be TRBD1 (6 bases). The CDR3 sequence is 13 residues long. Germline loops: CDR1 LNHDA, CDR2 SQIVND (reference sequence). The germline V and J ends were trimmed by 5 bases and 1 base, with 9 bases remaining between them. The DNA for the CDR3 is TGTGCCAGTAGTGGGACACGATCCTACGAGCAGTACTTC. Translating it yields CASSGTRSYEQYF.